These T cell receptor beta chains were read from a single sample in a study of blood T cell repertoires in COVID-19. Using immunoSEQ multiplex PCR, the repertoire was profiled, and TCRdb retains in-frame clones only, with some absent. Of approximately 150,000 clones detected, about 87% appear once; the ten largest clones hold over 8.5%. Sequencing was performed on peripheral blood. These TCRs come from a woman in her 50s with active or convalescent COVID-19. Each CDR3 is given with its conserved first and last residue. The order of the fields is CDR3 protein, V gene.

cdr3_aa: CASKRLESTDTQYF
v_call: TRBV5-1

cdr3_aa: CSASGAAGGYSNEQFF
v_call: TRBV20-1

cdr3_aa: CASSIDGIGSGYTF
v_call: TRBV19

cdr3_aa: CASSQTTGSTEAFF
v_call: TRBV4-3

cdr3_aa: CASSISGLAGVNEQFF
v_call: TRBV5-1

cdr3_aa: CASSRSTEAEAFF
v_call: TRBV7-3

cdr3_aa: CAWDLYGRGQGEKLFF
v_call: TRBV30

cdr3_aa: CASSLSAPNSPLHF
v_call: TRBV27

cdr3_aa: CASSPLSGTGSPEQFF
v_call: TRBV3-1/TRBV3-2

cdr3_aa: CASSGGLAANTGELFF
v_call: TRBV9

cdr3_aa: CASSLDSGADTQYF
v_call: TRBV11-3

cdr3_aa: CASNFKLYSNQPQHF
v_call: TRBV5-8

cdr3_aa: CASSSPSGTGDEKLFF
v_call: TRBV7-9

cdr3_aa: CASSFLEFEYNEQFF
v_call: TRBV19

cdr3_aa: CSARGDTSYTF
v_call: TRBV20-1

cdr3_aa: CASSFGLTVNTEAFF
v_call: TRBV5-8

cdr3_aa: CASSRQGVRTDTQYF
v_call: TRBV14

cdr3_aa: CASSLPEFGSEQFF
v_call: TRBV27

cdr3_aa: CAISESPGQGSGGPQHF
v_call: TRBV10-3

cdr3_aa: CASSLSITDTQYF
v_call: TRBV7-3

cdr3_aa: CASSWTTSGASHLETQYF
v_call: TRBV5-4

cdr3_aa: CASSLGQGAREKLFF
v_call: TRBV27

cdr3_aa: CASSSTQGLNEKLFF
v_call: TRBV5-4

cdr3_aa: CATTTSPLHF
v_call: TRBV21-1

cdr3_aa: CASSPGTGHYGYTF
v_call: TRBV5-1